This TCR beta chain was identified during a study of blood T cell repertoires in COVID-19. The wider study: Specimens from acute and convalescent COVID-19 originated in the United States, Italy and Spain.

The assay was immunoSEQ multiplex PCR, and TCRdb's table has in-frame clones only and misses some. The sample consists of over 250,000 clones, 80% to 90% of them appearing once. Trimming removed 8 bases from V and 5 bases from J, with 15 bases in between. Germline V CDR1 and CDR2: SQVTM, ANQGSEA. This CDR3 contains 12 residues. Sequenced sample: PBMCs or T cells enriched from blood (not recorded which). The rearrangement links TRBV29-1 to TRBJ1-1, with D possibly TRBD1 on 5 matching bases. The clonotype was recovered from a woman aged 18-29 years who had recovered from COVID-19. CDR3 amino acids: CSSQGQVTEAFF. The CDR3 region has the DNA TGCAGCTCCCAGGGCCAGGTAACTGAAGCTTTCTTT.